This T cell receptor (beta chain) stems from a study of vaccination effects on CD4 cells after COVID-19. Assay used: immunoSEQ multiplex PCR; TCRdb lists only in-frame clones, some missing. Here the sample spans 70,000 or so clones, approximately 74% being singletons. Under the ViraFEST assay, PBMC were stimulated with viral peptide pools so that antigen-specific CD4+ T cells expanded. Sequencing was performed afterwards. The culture ran for approximately 10 days, and then CD4+ T cells were isolated. According to the study, vaccine recipients showed no prior SARS-CoV-2 infection and negative nucleocapsid antibodies. Concerning this clone: Its target is unknown.

Deletions cut 2 bases from V and 9 bases from J, with 11 bases between. The CDR3 sequence is 13 residues long. Germline V lookup: CDR1 MNHEY, CDR2 SVGAGI. The rearrangement links TRBV6-5 to TRBJ2-1; maybe TRBD2 (5 bases). Here the sequenced sample was CD4+ T cells from PBMCs cultured with HCoV-NL63 spike peptides, taken before COVID-19 vaccination. This receptor was taken from a human donor who received a COVID-19 vaccine. This chain's CDR3 is CASSYMRESEQFF. DNA for the CDR3: TGTGCCAGCAGTTACATGAGGGAATCTGAGCAGTTCTTC.